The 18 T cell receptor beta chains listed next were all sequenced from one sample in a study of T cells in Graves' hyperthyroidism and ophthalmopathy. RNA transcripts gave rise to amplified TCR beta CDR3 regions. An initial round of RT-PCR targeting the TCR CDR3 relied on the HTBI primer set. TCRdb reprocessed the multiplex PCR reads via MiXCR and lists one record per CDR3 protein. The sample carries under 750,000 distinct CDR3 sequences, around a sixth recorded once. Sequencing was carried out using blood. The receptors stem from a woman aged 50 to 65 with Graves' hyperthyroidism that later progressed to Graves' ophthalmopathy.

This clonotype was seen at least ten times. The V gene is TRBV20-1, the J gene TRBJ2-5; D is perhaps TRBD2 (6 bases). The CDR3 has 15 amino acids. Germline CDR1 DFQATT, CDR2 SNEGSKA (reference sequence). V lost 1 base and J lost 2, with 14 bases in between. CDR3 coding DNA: TGCAGTGCTAGAGTACCTCTTGGACTACAAGAGACCCAGTACTTC. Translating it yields CSARVPLGLQETQYF.

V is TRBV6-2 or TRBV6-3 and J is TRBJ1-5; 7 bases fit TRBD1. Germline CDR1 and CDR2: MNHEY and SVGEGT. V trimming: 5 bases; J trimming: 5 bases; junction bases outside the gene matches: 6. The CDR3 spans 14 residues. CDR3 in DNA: TGTGCCAGCAGTACGGACAGGCACTATCAGCCCCAGCATTTT. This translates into CASSTDRHYQPQHF.

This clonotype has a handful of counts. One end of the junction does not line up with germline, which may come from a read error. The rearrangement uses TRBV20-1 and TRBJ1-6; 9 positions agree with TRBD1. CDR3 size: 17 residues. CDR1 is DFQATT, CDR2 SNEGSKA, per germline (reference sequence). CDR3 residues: CGAEGQGDSSYNSPLHF. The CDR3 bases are TGCGGTGCAGAGGGACAGGGCGATAGCTCCTATAATTCACCCCTCCACTTT.

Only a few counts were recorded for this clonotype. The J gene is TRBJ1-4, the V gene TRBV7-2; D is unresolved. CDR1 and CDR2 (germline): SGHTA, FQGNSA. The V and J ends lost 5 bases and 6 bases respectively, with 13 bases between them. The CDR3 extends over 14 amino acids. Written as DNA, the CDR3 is TGTGCCAGCAGCCTACAGTCGGGAGATGAAAAACTGTTTTTT. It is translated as CASSLQSGDEKLFF. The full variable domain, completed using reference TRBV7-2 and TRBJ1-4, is GAGVSQSPSNKVTEKGKDVELRCDPISGHTALYWYRQSLGQGLEFLIYFQGNSAPDKSGLPSDRFSAERTGGSVSTLTIQRTQQEDSAVYLCASSLQSGDEKLFFGSGTQLSVL.

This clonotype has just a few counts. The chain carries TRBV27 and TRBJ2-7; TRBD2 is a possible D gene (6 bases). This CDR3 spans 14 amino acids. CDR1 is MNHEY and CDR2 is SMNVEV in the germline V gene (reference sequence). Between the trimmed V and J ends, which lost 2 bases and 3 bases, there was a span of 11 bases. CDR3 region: CASSLGGNSYEQYF. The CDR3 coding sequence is TGTGCCAGCAGTTTAGGAGGGAACAGCTACGAGCAGTACTTC.

CDR3 sequence (DNA): TGTGCCAGCAGTTCTCACCTCGGGACAGATCTTCGGGGCTACACCTTC. Protein product: CASSSHLGTDLRGYTF. This chain joins TRBV6-5 and TRBJ1-2; 7 bases line up with TRBD1. Per the germline V gene, CDR1 is MNHEY and CDR2 is SVGAGI. There are 16 residues in the CDR3. Trimming took 4 bases from V and 8 from J; bases not matched to a gene: 16.

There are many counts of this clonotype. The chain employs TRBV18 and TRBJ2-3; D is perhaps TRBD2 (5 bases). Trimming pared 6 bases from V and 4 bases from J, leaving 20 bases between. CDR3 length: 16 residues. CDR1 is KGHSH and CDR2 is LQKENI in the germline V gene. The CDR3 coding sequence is TGTGCCAGCTCCCCCCGGCCTAGTAGCGAATCAGATACGCAGTATTTT. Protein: CASSPRPSSESDTQYF.

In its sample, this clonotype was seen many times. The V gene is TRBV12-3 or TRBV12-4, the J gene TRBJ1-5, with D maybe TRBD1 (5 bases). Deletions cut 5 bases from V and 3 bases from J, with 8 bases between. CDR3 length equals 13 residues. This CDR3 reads CASSTGFNQPQHF. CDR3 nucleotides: TGTGCCAGCAGTACAGGTTTCAATCAGCCCCAGCATTTT.

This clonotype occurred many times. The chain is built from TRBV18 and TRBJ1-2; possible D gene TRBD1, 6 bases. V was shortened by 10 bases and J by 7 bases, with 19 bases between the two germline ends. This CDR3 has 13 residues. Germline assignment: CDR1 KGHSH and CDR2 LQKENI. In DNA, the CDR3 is TGTGCCAACTCGGACAGCCCTCTTGCTGGCTACACCTTC. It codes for CANSDSPLAGYTF.

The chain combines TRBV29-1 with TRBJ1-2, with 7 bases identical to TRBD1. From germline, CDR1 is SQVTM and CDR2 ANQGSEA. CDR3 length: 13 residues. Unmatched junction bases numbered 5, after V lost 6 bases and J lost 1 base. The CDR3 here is CSVINRGNYGYTF. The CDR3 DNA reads TGCAGCGTGATTAACAGGGGTAACTATGGCTACACCTTC.

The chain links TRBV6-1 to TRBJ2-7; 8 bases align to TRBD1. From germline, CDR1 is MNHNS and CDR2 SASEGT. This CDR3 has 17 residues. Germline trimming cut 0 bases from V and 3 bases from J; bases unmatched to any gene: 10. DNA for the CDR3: TGTGCCAGCAGTGAAGCGCAGGTAGCACAGGGGGACTACGAGCAGTACTTC. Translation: CASSEAQVAQGDYEQYF.

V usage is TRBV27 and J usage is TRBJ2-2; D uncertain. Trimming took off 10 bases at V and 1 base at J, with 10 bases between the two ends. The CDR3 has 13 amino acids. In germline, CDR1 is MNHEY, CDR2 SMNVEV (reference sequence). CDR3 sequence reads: CAIKRQNTGELFF. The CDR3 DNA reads TGTGCCATCAAACGACAGAACACCGGGGAGCTGTTTTTT.

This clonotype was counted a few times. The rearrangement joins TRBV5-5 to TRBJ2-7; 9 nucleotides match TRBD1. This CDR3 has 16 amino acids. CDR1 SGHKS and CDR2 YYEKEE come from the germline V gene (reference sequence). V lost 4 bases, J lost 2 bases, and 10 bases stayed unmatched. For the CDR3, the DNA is TGTGCCAGCAGCCCAATCGGGACAGGGTTACCCTACGAGCAGTACTTC. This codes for CASSPIGTGLPYEQYF.

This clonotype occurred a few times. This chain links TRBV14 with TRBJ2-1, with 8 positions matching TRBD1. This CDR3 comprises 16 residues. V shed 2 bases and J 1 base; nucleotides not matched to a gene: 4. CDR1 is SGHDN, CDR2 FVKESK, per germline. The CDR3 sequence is CASSQTGTGSYNEQFF. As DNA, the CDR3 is TGTGCCAGCAGCCAAACCGGGACAGGTTCCTACAATGAGCAGTTCTTC.

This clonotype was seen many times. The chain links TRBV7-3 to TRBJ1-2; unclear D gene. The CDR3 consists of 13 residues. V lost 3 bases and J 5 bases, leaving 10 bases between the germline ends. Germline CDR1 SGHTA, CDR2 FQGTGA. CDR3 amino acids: CASSLDTGYGYTF. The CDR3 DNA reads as TGTGCCAGCAGCTTGGATACTGGATATGGCTACACCTTC.

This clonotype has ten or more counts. CDR3 in DNA: TGTGCCAGCAGCTTACAGACCGGCCCTAGCACAGATACGCAGTATTTT. Its protein is CASSLQTGPSTDTQYF. The V call is TRBV27, the J call TRBJ2-3, with unresolved D. Germline V gene data show CDR1 as MNHEY and CDR2 as SMNVEV (reference sequence). V lost 6 bases, J lost 0 bases, and 16 bases lay in between. The CDR3 is made up of 16 amino acids.

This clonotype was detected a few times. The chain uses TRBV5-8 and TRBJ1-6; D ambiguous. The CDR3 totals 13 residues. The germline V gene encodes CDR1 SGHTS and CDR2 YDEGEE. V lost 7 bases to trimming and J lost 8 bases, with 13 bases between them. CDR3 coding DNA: TGTGCCAGCGATCGACGGGAGCATTCACCCCTCCACTTT. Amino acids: CASDRREHSPLHF.

CDR3 sequence: CASSFPGQPTMNTEAFF. The CDR3 DNA sequence: TGTGCCAGTAGTTTTCCGGGACAGCCGACAATGAACACTGAAGCTTTCTTT. The genes are TRBV19 and TRBJ1-1; 7 bases align to TRBD1. CDR3 size: 17 residues. The trim removed 5 bases at V and 0 bases at J, leaving 12 bases unmatched. CDR1 LNHDA and CDR2 SQIVND come from the germline V gene (reference sequence).